This T cell receptor beta chain was found in a study of blood T cell repertoires in COVID-19. Across the study: The study drew acute and convalescent COVID-19 samples from the United States, Italy and Spain. PBMCs, B-cell-depleted T cells, or T cells were the source of the cDNA or gDNA that made up the material.

Method: immunoSEQ multiplex PCR; TCRdb's copy keeps in-frame clones and lacks some. This sample has about 300,000 clones, with more than 75% found just once. Germline V gene lookup returns CDR1 SQVTM and CDR2 ANQGSEA. Trimming left V 4 bases short and J 2 bases short, with 11 bases between. The CDR3 length is 13 residues. The receptor was isolated from a woman aged 50 to 60 with acute or convalescent COVID-19. The material sequenced was peripheral blood. This sequence joins TRBV29-1 and TRBJ2-5; D is perhaps TRBD2 (6 bases). CDR3 residues: CSVVPGRQETQYF. CDR3 nucleotide sequence: TGCAGCGTTGTCCCCGGGAGACAAGAGACCCAGTACTTC.